Below are 26 T cell receptor beta chains sequenced from a single sample in a study of cytomegalovirus exposure and HLA in healthy donors (dated by TCRdb to about 2017). Receptor libraries were prepared by the immunoSEQ multiplex PCR assay. For the multiplex PCR, a mixture combining 60 forward primers for TCR Vbeta segments and 13 reverse primers for TCR Jbeta segments was used. Imported from immuneACCESS, the table was reduced by TCRdb to in-frame sequences with V and J called. These copies leave out some clones; in studies compared against another copy, an unresolved V gene accounts for under half, and the cause of the remainder is not known. Present in this sample are 130,000 to 150,000 clones, 60% to 85% of which were seen just once. The ten largest make up about 13% of the sample. Sequenced sample: PBMCs. These receptors came from a man in his forties in good health and CMV-seropositive.

The CDR3 region is CASTGTGREKLFF. Written as DNA, the CDR3 is TGTGCCAGCACCGGGACAGGGAGGGAAAAACTGTTTTTT. This chain uses TRBV11-2 with TRBJ1-4, with 9 positions matching TRBD1. Germline CDR1 reads SGHAT; CDR2 reads FQNNGV. Trimming removed 7 bases from V and 8 bases from J; junction bases left unmatched: 5. This CDR3 region has 13 residues.

This rearrangement joins TRBV23-1 to TRBJ2-7; no clear D gene. TRBV23-1 falls under the ORF class, with uncertain function. The CDR3 length is 12 residues. V was pared by 2 bases and J by 2 bases, with 4 bases between. DNA of the CDR3: TGCGCCAGCAGTCAAAGCACCTACGAGCAGTACTTC. Residues: CASSQSTYEQYF.

J is TRBJ2-1 and V is TRBV9, with 7 bases lining up with TRBD2. The V gene's germline CDR1 is SGDLS and CDR2 YYNGEE. The trim removed 3 bases at V and 2 bases at J, leaving 8 bases unmatched. The CDR3 covers 16 residues. The CDR3 sequence is CASSGQGGSAYNEQFF. In DNA, the CDR3 is TGTGCCAGCAGCGGGCAGGGCGGGAGCGCCTACAATGAGCAGTTCTTC.

The genes are TRBV18 and TRBJ2-5; 8 positions agree with TRBD1. V lost 6 bases and J lost 4; bases outside the gene matches: 10. This CDR3 has 15 residues. Germline CDR1 KGHSH, CDR2 LQKENI. The DNA for the CDR3 is TGTGCCAGCTCGGACCGGGACAGGAATTCAGAGACCCAGTACTTC. As protein: CASSDRDRNSETQYF.

This rearrangement joins TRBV30 to TRBJ1-2; TRBD1 aligns across 7 bases. This CDR3 contains 12 residues. From germline, CDR1 is GTSNPN and CDR2 SVGIG (reference sequence). The V and J ends lost 5 bases and 8 bases, in that order; junction bases with no gene match: 8. The CDR3 nucleotides read TGTGCCTGGGGGTACGGGACAGAAGGCTACACCTTC. Translation gives CAWGYGTEGYTF.

This chain joins TRBV10-3 and TRBJ2-3; TRBD2 agrees at 9 bases. From germline, CDR1 is ENHRY and CDR2 SYGVKD. CDR3 length: 14 residues. V shed 7 bases, J shed 3 bases, and the junction held 5 bases outside the gene matches. CDR3 residues: CAITREGGTDTQYF. CDR3 sequence (DNA): TGTGCCATCACGCGGGAGGGGGGGACAGATACGCAGTATTTT.

Worth noting for this clone: At one end the junction does not follow the germline gene, possibly because of a read error. The chain couples TRBV5-1 to TRBJ1-3; no reliable D call. The CDR3 consists of 14 residues. CDR1 and CDR2 from the germline V gene are SGHRS and YFSETQ. The CDR3: CASKSGGSGNAIYF. The CDR3 nucleotides are TGCGCCAGCAAATCGGGAGGCTCTGGAAACGCCATATATTTT.

This chain links TRBV30 with TRBJ2-1; 8 positions match TRBD2. Looked up from germline, CDR1 is GTSNPN and CDR2 is SVGIG (reference sequence). With 4 bases clipped from V and 5 bases from J, the junction kept 4 bases outside the gene matches. The CDR3 sequence is 13 residues long. The CDR3 DNA reads TGTGCCTGGACTAGCGGGTATAACAATGAGCAGTTCTTC. Protein sequence: CAWTSGYNNEQFF.

The J gene is TRBJ2-1, the V gene TRBV5-1, with D possibly being TRBD2 (6 bases). V was shortened by 4 bases and J by 8 bases, with 19 bases between the two germline ends. Germline loops: CDR1 SGHRS, CDR2 YFSETQ. There are 15 residues in the CDR3. The chain's CDR3 is CASSPLSAGWDEQFF. In DNA form, the CDR3 reads TGCGCCAGCAGCCCCCTGAGTGCGGGATGGGATGAGCAGTTCTTC.

The V and J genes are TRBV5-8 and TRBJ2-7; 7 nucleotides align to TRBD2. V was pared by 4 bases and J by 0 bases, with 4 bases of the junction left unmatched. In germline, CDR1 is SGHTS, CDR2 YDEGEE. The CDR3 is made up of 14 amino acids. This CDR3 is CASSPWGGSYEQYF. The CDR3, as DNA: TGTGCCAGCAGCCCGTGGGGGGGCTCCTACGAGCAGTACTTC.

J is TRBJ2-1 and V is TRBV9, with D possibly being TRBD2 (6 bases). The CDR3 loop spans 14 amino acids. CDR1 SGDLS and CDR2 YYNGEE come from the germline V gene. Between the trimmed V and J ends, which lost 2 bases and 5 bases, there was a span of 11 bases. CDR3 loop: CASSVGGSNNEQFF. The CDR3 region has the DNA TGTGCCAGCAGCGTGGGGGGTTCTAACAATGAGCAGTTCTTC. Full variable domain (outside the CDR3, taken from reference TRBV9 and TRBJ2-1): DSGVTQTPKHLITATGQRVTLRCSPRSGDLSVYWYQQSLDQGLQFLIQYYNGEERAKGNILERFSAQQFPDLHSELNLSSLELGDSALYFCASSVGGSNNEQFFGPGTRLTVL.

The V and J genes are TRBV4-1 and TRBJ2-5; 7 bases line up with TRBD1. V dropped 4 bases and J dropped 2; count of bases not matched to a gene: 4. The CDR3 contains 14 residues. Germline V gene lookup returns CDR1 MGHRA and CDR2 YSYEKL. This CDR3 is CASSRYRGQETQYF. The DNA for the CDR3 is TGCGCCAGCAGCCGCTACAGGGGTCAAGAGACCCAGTACTTC.

The J gene is TRBJ2-7, the V gene TRBV7-2; TRBD2 might be the D (5 bases). V lost 1 base and J lost 3, with 10 bases in between. CDR3 length: 14 residues. Germline V gene sequence: CDR1 SGHTA, CDR2 FQGNSA. The CDR3 here is CASSLVYGNYEQYF. In DNA form, the CDR3 reads TGTGCCAGCAGCTTAGTTTACGGGAACTACGAGCAGTACTTC.

A few counts support this clone. In the same sample, other DNA sequences code for this CDR3. The gene calls are TRBV10-2 and TRBJ1-1; D unresolved. Trimming took 9 bases from V and 5 from J, leaving 16 bases between them. Per germline, CDR1 WSHSY and CDR2 SAAADI. This CDR3 spans 13 amino acids. The CDR3 coding sequence is TGCGCCAGTTCCGCCCCGTCAGCGACTGAAGCTTTCTTT. It yields the protein CASSAPSATEAFF.

The rearrangement links TRBV2 to TRBJ2-1; possible D gene TRBD1, 5 bases. Germline-derived CDR1 and CDR2 are SNHLY and FYNNEI. V dropped 4 bases and J dropped 5 bases, with 15 bases sitting between them. The CDR3 spans 15 residues. Here the CDR3 reads CASSVEGSRDNEQFF. CDR3 DNA: TGTGCCAGCAGTGTTGAAGGTAGCAGGGACAATGAGCAGTTCTTC.

The chain links TRBV7-2 to TRBJ2-7; 11 nucleotides align to TRBD2. V was pared by 4 bases and J by 6 bases, with 5 bases of the junction left unmatched. CDR1 is SGHTA, CDR2 FQGNSA, per germline. The CDR3 covers 14 residues. CDR3 bases: TGTGCCAGCAGCTCCCGACTAGCGGGGAGCGAGCAGTACTTC. It specifies CASSSRLAGSEQYF. Complete variable domain (other parts from reference TRBV7-2 and TRBJ2-7): GAGVSQSPSNKVTEKGKDVELRCDPISGHTALYWYRQSLGQGLEFLIYFQGNSAPDKSGLPSDRFSAERTGGSVSTLTIQRTQQEDSAVYLCASSSRLAGSEQYFGPGTRLTVT.

The chain couples TRBV9 to TRBJ2-1; 9 bases line up with TRBD2. The trim removed 0 bases at V and 4 bases at J, leaving 14 bases unmatched. Germline CDR1 reads SGDLS; CDR2 reads YYNGEE. CDR3 length equals 19 residues. DNA for the CDR3: TGTGCCAGCAGCGTAGGAGCGGGAGGCCGGACGCTAGAGTACAATGAGCAGTTCTTC. Its protein product is CASSVGAGGRTLEYNEQFF.

CDR3 sequence: CASSIGSQVNTEAFF. The CDR3 nucleotides read TGTGCCAGTAGTATCGGGTCACAAGTGAACACTGAAGCTTTCTTT. The V gene is TRBV19, the J gene TRBJ1-1, with D unresolved. The germline V gene has CDR1 LNHDA and CDR2 SQIVND (reference sequence). There are 15 residues in the CDR3. The V end lost 3 bases, the J end lost 0 bases, and 11 bases lay between the germline ends.

The gene calls are TRBV7-9 and TRBJ2-1; TRBD2 matches at 13 bases. V shed 5 bases, J shed 10 bases, and the junction held 8 bases outside the gene matches. CDR1 and CDR2 (germline): SEHNR, FQNEAQ (reference sequence). There are 15 residues in the CDR3. The CDR3 sequence is CASSHGLAGVQEQFF. The CDR3, as DNA: TGTGCCAGCAGCCACGGACTAGCGGGAGTTCAAGAGCAGTTCTTC.

The CDR3 loop is CASSYSIAGVYEQYF. CDR3 coding DNA: TGTGCCAGCAGTTACTCGATTGCGGGGGTATACGAGCAGTACTTC. J is TRBJ2-7 and V is TRBV6-5, with 7 bases fitting TRBD2. CDR1 is MNHEY and CDR2 is SVGAGI in the germline V gene. The CDR3 has 15 residues. With V trimmed by 0 bases and J by 4 bases, 6 bases remained unmatched.

In its sample, this clone was seen a few times. The V and J genes are TRBV5-6 and TRBJ2-1, with D possibly TRBD2 on 6 matching bases. This CDR3 spans 15 amino acids. From germline, CDR1 is SGHDT and CDR2 YYEEEE. V was pared by 3 bases and J by 6 bases, with 16 bases between. CDR3 sequence reads: CASSWGLGSSNEQFF. In DNA, the CDR3 is TGTGCCAGCAGCTGGGGACTGGGATCCAGCAATGAGCAGTTCTTC.

This sequence joins TRBV6-1 and TRBJ2-2; perhaps TRBD1 as D (6 bases). Trimming took 2 bases from V and 0 from J, leaving 10 bases between them. Germline CDR1 MNHNS, CDR2 SASEGT. The CDR3 covers 16 residues. DNA for the CDR3: TGTGCCAGCAGTGAAATGGCAGGGGCGAACACCGGGGAGCTGTTTTTT. Its translation: CASSEMAGANTGELFF.

This clone was detected only a few times. The CDR3 loop reads CASSPNLAEASYNEQFF. The CDR3 DNA follows: TGCGCCAGCAGCCCCAACCTAGCGGAGGCGTCGTACAATGAGCAGTTCTTC. The chain recombines TRBV5-1 with TRBJ2-1, with 7 bases identical to TRBD2. The CDR3 totals 17 residues. Trimming removed 4 bases from V and 4 bases from J; junction bases left unmatched: 14. From germline, CDR1 is SGHRS and CDR2 YFSETQ.

V usage is TRBV6-1 and J usage is TRBJ1-5; D not certain. The ends were cut back, 4 bases at V and 4 bases at J, with 8 bases in the middle. Germline lookup yields CDR1 MNHNS and CDR2 SASEGT. The CDR3 consists of 13 residues. CDR3 in amino acids: CASSAYGNQPQHF. The CDR3 DNA reads TGTGCCAGCAGTGCCTACGGTAATCAGCCCCAGCATTTT.

This chain joins TRBV19 and TRBJ1-1, with no clear D. The CDR3 contains 14 residues. Germline lookup yields CDR1 LNHDA and CDR2 SQIVND (reference sequence). Trimming left V 2 bases short and J 1 base short, with 8 bases between. CDR3 sequence: CASSITAPNTEAFF. DNA of the CDR3: TGTGCCAGTAGTATAACAGCTCCGAACACTGAAGCTTTCTTT.

This chain joins TRBV5-4 and TRBJ2-7; 8 bases match TRBD2. This CDR3 has 15 residues. J was trimmed by 2 bases and V by 4 bases; bases with no gene match: 8. Germline V gene lookup returns CDR1 SGHNT and CDR2 YYREEE (reference sequence). As DNA, the CDR3 is TGTGCCAGCAGCCGAAGCGGGAGACCCACCTACGAGCAGTACTTC. Protein: CASSRSGRPTYEQYF.